This T cell receptor (beta chain) was captured in a study of blood T cell repertoires in COVID-19. The overall study: The United States, Italy and Spain provided the acute and convalescent COVID-19 samples. T cells, B-cell-depleted T cells, or PBMCs supplied cDNA or gDNA.

This CDR3 is built from 17 residues. After removal of 3 bases from V and 0 bases from J, the junction contained 8 bases not matched to a gene. CDR1 is KGHDR and CDR2 is SFDVKD in the germline V gene. How the authors handled the data: Reference gene primers were amplified, and this amplification served to estimate nucleated cell counts. The repertoire was sequenced with immunoSEQ multiplex PCR; TCRdb's copy has only in-frame clones and lacks some. That table gives V, J and clone size, and the DNA gave D and trimming. Of tens of thousands of clones listed, more than 75% are singletons. V and J are TRBV24-1 and TRBJ2-3; 7 bases agree with TRBD2. The material sequenced was peripheral blood. This TCR came from a human donor in a cohort sampled during active COVID-19. DNA of the CDR3: TGTGCCACCAGTGATCCTAGCGGTTCTACTAGCACAGATACGCAGTATTTT. Protein sequence: CATSDPSGSTSTDTQYF.